Following are 10 T cell receptor beta chains from one sample sequenced in a study of graft-versus-host responses after intestinal transplantation. Profiling relied on immunoSEQ multiplex PCR, and the TCRdb table lists in-frame clones only, not all of them. The sample has approximately 10,000 clones, more than 85% seen once. The starting material was PBMCs, obtained about 70 days after transplant. The receptor set was obtained from a human patient who received an intestinal transplant, so some T cells may come from the graft donor.

CDR3 residues: CASTARDRDSGNTIYF. DNA for the CDR3: TGTGCCAGCACGGCTAGGGACAGGGACTCTGGAAACACCATATATTTT. The V and J genes are TRBV28 and TRBJ1-3, with 9 bases that match TRBD1. V shed 7 bases and J 0 bases; nucleotides not matched to a gene: 7. The CDR3 is 16 amino acids. Germline assignment: CDR1 MDHEN and CDR2 SYDVKM.

The chain carries TRBV25-1 and TRBJ1-1; a weak D match, TRBD1 (5 bases). CDR1 is MGHDK, CDR2 SYGVNS, per germline. The CDR3 consists of 12 residues. Trimming stripped 8 bases from V and 4 bases from J, with 11 bases between. CDR3 DNA sequence: TGTGCCAGCGGGGGTGGAGGCACTGAAGCTTTCTTT. Its translation is CASGGGGTEAFF.

This clone was observed a single time. The genes are TRBV27 and TRBJ1-2; 9 nucleotides agree with TRBD1. This CDR3 spans 16 amino acids. From germline, CDR1 is MNHEY and CDR2 SMNVEV (reference sequence). The ends lost 3 bases at V and 4 bases at J; junction bases unmatched: 9. CDR3 sequence: CASSFLYRGPFYGYTF. The CDR3 bases are TGTGCCAGCAGTTTCCTATACAGGGGGCCCTTCTATGGCTACACCTTC.

This chain connects TRBV30 to TRBJ2-5, with TRBD2 identical over 10 bases. Per germline, CDR1 GTSNPN and CDR2 SVGIG (reference sequence). V was pared by 2 bases and J by 5 bases, with 5 bases of the junction left unmatched. The CDR3 has 14 residues. This CDR3 is CAWSPGLATETQYF. DNA for the CDR3: TGTGCCTGGAGTCCGGGACTAGCGACGGAGACCCAGTACTTC.

The chain couples TRBV21-1 to TRBJ2-3; the table names TRBD1, a call not compared with the DNA. TRBV21-1 is tagged as a pseudogene. This CDR3 has 18 amino acids. CDR3 protein: CASSHRDRGPGYTDTQYF. CDR3 bases: TGTGCCAGCAGCCACCGGGACAGGGGGCCTGGGTACACAGATACGCAGTATTTT.

The V and J genes are TRBV19 and TRBJ2-5; D is uncertain. The end of the DNA aligns better with TRBJ2-7, so the J call may be wrong. Per germline, CDR1 LNHDA and CDR2 SQIVND (reference sequence). This CDR3 is 14 amino acids long. As DNA, the CDR3 is TGTGCCAGTAGTATAGGGGTCGTGTTCAACGAGCAGTACTTC. The encoded protein is CASSIGVVFNEQYF.

The chain is built from TRBV6-5 and TRBJ2-3, with D unresolved. Germline assignment: CDR1 MNHEY and CDR2 SVGAGI. Trimming stripped 6 bases from V and 6 bases from J, with 13 bases between. The CDR3 has 13 residues. Here the CDR3 reads CASRSSDVDTQYF. In DNA, the CDR3 is TGTGCCAGCAGGAGCAGCGACGTTGATACGCAGTATTTT.

The chain links TRBV27 to TRBJ2-5; possibly TRBD2 for D (5 bases). The CDR3 runs 13 residues. CDR1 and CDR2 (germline): MNHEY, SMNVEV (reference sequence). The V end lost 3 bases, the J end lost 4 bases, and 9 bases lay between the germline ends. CDR3 bases: TGTGCCAGCAGTTTTCCAGCGGCAGAGACCCAGTACTTC. This codes for CASSFPAAETQYF.

V is TRBV6-4 and J is TRBJ1-3; D ambiguous. The germline V and J ends were trimmed by 7 bases and 0 bases, with 13 bases remaining between them. The CDR3 is 15 residues long. CDR1 is MRHNA and CDR2 is SNTAGT in the germline V gene. CDR3 sequence reads: CASKFISASGNTIYF. In nucleotides, the CDR3 is TGTGCCAGCAAATTCATATCAGCCTCTGGAAACACCATATATTTT.

The V call is TRBV19, the J call TRBJ1-1, with D perhaps TRBD1 (6 bases). CDR3 size: 14 residues. The V gene lost 2 bases and the J gene lost 11 bases, with 18 bases spanning the gap. Per the germline V gene, CDR1 is LNHDA and CDR2 is SQIVND (reference sequence). CDR3 amino acids: CASSISTSWTAAFF. The CDR3 nucleotides are TGTGCCAGTAGTATATCGACCTCTTGGACAGCGGCTTTCTTT. The variable domain in full, with the rest retrieved from reference TRBV19 and TRBJ1-1, is DGGITQSPKYLFRKEGQNVTLSCEQNLNHDAMYWYRQDPGQGLRLIYYSQIVNDFQKGDIAEGYSVSREKKESFPLTVTSAQKNPTAFYLCASSISTSWTAAFFGQGTRLTVV.